This paragraph reports one T cell receptor beta chain. These data come from a study of patients and donors after allogeneic stem cell transplantation. V lost 0 bases and J lost 3; bases outside the gene matches: 6. The CDR3 spans 17 residues. Germline V CDR1 and CDR2: LGHNA, YSLEER. MiXCR was run by TCRdb on the RT-PCR reads, yielding one entry per CDR3 protein. The sample lists over 150,000 distinct CDR3 sequences, approximately 30% seen once, with roughly 3.2% in the top ten. Input material: blood, either unsorted or a sorted T cell fraction (not recorded which). The sequence was obtained from a human donor who was either an allogeneic HSCT recipient or a stem cell or donor lymphocyte infusion donor (not recorded which). It is not recorded whose cells these are; they may come from a transplant donor. V gene TRBV4-3 combines with J gene TRBJ2-3; 10 bases map to TRBD2. The CDR3 protein is CASSQDRGTSDTDTQYF. In DNA, the CDR3 is TGCGCCAGCAGCCAAGATAGAGGGACTAGCGATACAGATACGCAGTATTTT.